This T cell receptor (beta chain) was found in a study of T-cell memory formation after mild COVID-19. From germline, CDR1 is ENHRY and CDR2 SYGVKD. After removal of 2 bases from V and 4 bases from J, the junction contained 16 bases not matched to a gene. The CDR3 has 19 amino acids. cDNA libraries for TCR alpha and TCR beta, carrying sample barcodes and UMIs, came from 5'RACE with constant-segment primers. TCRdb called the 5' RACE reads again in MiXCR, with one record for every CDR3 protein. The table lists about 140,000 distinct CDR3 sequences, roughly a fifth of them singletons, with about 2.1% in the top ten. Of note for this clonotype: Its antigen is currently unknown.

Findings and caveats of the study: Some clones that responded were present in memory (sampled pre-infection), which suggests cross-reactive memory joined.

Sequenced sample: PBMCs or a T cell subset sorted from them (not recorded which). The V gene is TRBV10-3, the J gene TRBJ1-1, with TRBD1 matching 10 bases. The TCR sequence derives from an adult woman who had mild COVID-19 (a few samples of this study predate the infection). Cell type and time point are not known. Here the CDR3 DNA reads TGTGCCATCAGTGAGCCCTACTCCGGGACAGGGGATCGAGGCACTGAAGCTTTCTTT. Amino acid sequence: CAISEPYSGTGDRGTEAFF.